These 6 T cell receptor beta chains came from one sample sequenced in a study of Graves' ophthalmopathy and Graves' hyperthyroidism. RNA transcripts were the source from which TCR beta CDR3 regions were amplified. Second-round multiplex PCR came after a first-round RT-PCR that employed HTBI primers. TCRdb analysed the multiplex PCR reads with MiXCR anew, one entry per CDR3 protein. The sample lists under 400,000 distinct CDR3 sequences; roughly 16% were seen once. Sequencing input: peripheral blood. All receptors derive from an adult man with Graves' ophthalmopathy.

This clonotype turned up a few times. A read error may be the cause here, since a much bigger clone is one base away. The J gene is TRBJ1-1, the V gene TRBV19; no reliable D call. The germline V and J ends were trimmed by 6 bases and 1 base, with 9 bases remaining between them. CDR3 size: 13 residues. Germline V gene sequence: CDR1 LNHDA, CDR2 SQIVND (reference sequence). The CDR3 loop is CASSKGKNTEAFF. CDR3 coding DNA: TGTGCCAGTAGCAAGGGAAAGAACACTGAAGCTTTCTTT. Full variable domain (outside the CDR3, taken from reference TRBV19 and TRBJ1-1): DGGITQSPKYLFRKEGQNVTLSCEQNLNHDAMYWYRQDPGQGLRLIYYSQIVNDFQKGDIAEGYSVSREKKESFPLTVTSAQKNPTAFYLCASSKGKNTEAFFGQGTRLTVV.

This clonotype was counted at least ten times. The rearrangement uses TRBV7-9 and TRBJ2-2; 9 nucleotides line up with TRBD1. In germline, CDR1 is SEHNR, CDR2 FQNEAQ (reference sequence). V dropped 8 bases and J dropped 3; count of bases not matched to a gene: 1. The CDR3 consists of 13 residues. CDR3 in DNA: TGTGCCAGCGGACAGGGGTACACCGGGGAGCTGTTTTTT. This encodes CASGQGYTGELFF.

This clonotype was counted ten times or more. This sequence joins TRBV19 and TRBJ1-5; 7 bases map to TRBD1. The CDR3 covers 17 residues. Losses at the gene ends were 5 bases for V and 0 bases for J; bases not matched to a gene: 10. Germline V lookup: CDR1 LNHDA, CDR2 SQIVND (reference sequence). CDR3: CASSDSGTVYSNQPQHF. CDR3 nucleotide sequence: TGTGCCAGTAGTGATTCGGGGACAGTCTATAGCAATCAGCCCCAGCATTTT.

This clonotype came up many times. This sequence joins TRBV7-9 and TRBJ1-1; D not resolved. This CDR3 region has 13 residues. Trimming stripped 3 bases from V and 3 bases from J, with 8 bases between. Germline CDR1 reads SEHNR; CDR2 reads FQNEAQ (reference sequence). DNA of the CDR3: TGTGCCAGCAGCTTCGGACCGGACACTGAAGCTTTCTTT. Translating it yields CASSFGPDTEAFF.

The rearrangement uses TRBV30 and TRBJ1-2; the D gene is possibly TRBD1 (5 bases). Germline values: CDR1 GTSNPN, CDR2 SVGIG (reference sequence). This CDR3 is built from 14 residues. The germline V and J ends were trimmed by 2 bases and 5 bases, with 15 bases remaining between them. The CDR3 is CAWSLSAGPYGYTF. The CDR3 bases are TGTGCCTGGAGTTTGTCAGCGGGGCCTTATGGCTACACCTTC.

Written as DNA, the CDR3 is TGTGCCAGCAGTTACTTTCGGCAGGGGGCGCGGGGCTACACCTTC. The encoded protein is CASSYFRQGARGYTF. The rearrangement joins TRBV6-5 to TRBJ1-2; 8 bases fit TRBD1. This CDR3 is 15 amino acids long. The germline V gene has CDR1 MNHEY and CDR2 SVGAGI. After removal of 1 base from V and 8 bases from J, the junction contained 9 bases not matched to a gene.